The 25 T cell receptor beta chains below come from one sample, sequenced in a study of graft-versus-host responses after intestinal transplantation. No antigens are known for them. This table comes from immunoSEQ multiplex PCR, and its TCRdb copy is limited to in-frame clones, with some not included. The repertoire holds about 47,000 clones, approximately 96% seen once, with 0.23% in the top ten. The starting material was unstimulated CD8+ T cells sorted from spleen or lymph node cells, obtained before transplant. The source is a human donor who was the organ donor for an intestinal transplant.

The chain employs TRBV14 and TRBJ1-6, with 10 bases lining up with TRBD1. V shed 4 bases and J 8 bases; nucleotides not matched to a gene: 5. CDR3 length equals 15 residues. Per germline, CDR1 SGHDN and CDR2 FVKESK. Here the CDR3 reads CASSPAGQGDSPLHF. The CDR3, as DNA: TGTGCCAGCAGCCCGGCCGGACAGGGGGATTCACCCCTCCACTTT.

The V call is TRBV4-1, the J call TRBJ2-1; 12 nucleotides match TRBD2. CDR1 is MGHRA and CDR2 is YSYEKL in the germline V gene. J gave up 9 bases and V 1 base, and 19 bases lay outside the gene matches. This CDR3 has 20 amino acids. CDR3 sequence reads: CASSQAAAAITSGGRSEQFF. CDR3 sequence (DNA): TGCGCCAGCAGCCAAGCCGCGGCGGCGATTACTAGCGGGGGGCGATCTGAGCAGTTCTTC.

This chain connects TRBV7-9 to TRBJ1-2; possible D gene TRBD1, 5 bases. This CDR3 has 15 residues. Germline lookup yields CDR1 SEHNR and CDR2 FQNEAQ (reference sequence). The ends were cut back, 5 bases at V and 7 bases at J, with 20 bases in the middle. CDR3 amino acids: CASSQHPAGFFGYTF. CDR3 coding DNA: TGTGCCAGCAGCCAACACCCGGCAGGGTTCTTTGGCTACACCTTC.

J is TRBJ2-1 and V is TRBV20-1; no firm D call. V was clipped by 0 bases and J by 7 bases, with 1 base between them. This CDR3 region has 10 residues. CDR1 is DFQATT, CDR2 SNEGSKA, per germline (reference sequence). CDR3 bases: TGCAGTGCTAGAGAGAATGAGCAGTTCTTC. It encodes CSARENEQFF.

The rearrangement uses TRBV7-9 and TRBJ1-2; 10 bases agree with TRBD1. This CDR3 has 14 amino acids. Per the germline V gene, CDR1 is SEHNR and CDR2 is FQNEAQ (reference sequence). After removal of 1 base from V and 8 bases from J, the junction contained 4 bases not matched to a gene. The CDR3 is CASSLGDRGRGYTF. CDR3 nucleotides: TGTGCCAGCAGCTTAGGGGACAGGGGACGGGGCTACACCTTC.

The CDR3 protein is CASSPPKEQGPVRTNSPLHF. In DNA, the CDR3 is TGCGCCAGCAGTCCTCCCAAGGAACAGGGGCCGGTAAGGACGAACTCACCCCTCCACTTT. The chain uses TRBV23-1 and TRBJ1-6, with 7 bases matching TRBD1. TRBV23-1 is an ORF, and what it does is uncertain. This CDR3 is 20 amino acids long. The J segment lost 10 bases and the V segment lost 4 bases, leaving 25 bases of the junction unmatched.

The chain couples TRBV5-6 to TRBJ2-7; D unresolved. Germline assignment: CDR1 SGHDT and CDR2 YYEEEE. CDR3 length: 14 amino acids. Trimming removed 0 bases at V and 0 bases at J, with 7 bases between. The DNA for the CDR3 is TGTGCCAGCAGCTTGGGTTTGAGCTCCTACGAGCAGTACTTC. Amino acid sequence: CASSLGLSSYEQYF. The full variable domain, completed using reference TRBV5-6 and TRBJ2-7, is DAGVTQSPTHLIKTRGQQVTLRCSPKSGHDTVSWYQQALGQGPQFIFQYYEEEERQRGNFPDRFSGHQFPNYSSELNVNALLLGDSALYLCASSLGLSSYEQYFGPGTRLTVT.

The CDR3 loop is CASSYAGPNTEAFF. CDR3 bases: TGTGCCAGCAGTTACGCAGGGCCGAACACTGAAGCTTTCTTT. The chain links TRBV6-5 to TRBJ1-1, with TRBD1 as a possible D gene (5 bases). Germline V gene data show CDR1 as MNHEY and CDR2 as SVGAGI. V lost 2 bases and J 1 base, leaving 8 bases between the germline ends. This CDR3 contains 14 residues.

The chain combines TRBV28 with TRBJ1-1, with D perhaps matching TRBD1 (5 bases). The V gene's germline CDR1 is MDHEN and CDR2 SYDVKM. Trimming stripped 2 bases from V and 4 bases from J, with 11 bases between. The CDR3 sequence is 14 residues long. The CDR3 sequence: CASSLELGGTEAFF. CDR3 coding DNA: TGTGCCAGCAGTTTAGAGCTGGGGGGCACTGAAGCTTTCTTT. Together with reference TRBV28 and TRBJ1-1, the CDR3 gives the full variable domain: DVKVTQSSRYLVKRTGEKVFLECVQDMDHENMFWYRQDPGLGLRLIYFSYDVKMKEKGDIPEGYSVSREKKERFSLILESASTNQTSMYLCASSLELGGTEAFFGQGTRLTVV.

This CDR3 reads CASSYGLSNSPLHF. The CDR3 nucleotides read TGTGCCAGCAGTTACGGGCTGTCCAATTCACCCCTCCACTTT. The chain links TRBV27 to TRBJ1-6; no clear D. V lost 4 bases to trimming and J lost 7 bases, with 11 bases between them. This CDR3 spans 14 amino acids. Germline CDR1 reads MNHEY; CDR2 reads SMNVEV (reference sequence).

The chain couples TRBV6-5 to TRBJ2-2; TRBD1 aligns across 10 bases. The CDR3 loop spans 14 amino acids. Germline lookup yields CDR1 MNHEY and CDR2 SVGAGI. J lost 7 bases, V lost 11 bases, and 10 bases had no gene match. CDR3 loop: CACGGQGIGGELFF. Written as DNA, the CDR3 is TGTGCCTGCGGGGGACAGGGGATCGGCGGGGAGCTGTTTTTT.

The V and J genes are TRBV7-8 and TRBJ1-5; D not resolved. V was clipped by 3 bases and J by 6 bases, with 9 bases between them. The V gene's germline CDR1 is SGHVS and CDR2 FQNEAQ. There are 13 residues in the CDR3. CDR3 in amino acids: CASSFGGSQPQHF. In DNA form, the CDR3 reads TGTGCCAGCAGCTTCGGCGGTAGTCAGCCCCAGCATTTT.

The CDR3, as DNA: TGTGCCAGCAGTTTCACAGGGTCGGGAGTAGAGACCCAGTACTTC. Amino acids: CASSFTGSGVETQYF. The chain has TRBV11-2 and TRBJ2-5; either TRBD1 or TRBD2 may fit D (6 bases each). V was shortened by 6 bases and J by 4 bases, with 18 bases between the two germline ends. This CDR3 spans 15 amino acids. CDR1 SGHAT and CDR2 FQNNGV come from the germline V gene.

The CDR3 DNA sequence: TGTGCCAGCAGTCCATCAGGGGGCCACGAGCAGTACTTC. This gives the protein CASSPSGGHEQYF. V gene TRBV5-4 combines with J gene TRBJ2-7; 8 bases are shared with TRBD1. CDR3 length: 13 residues. V shed 5 bases and J 5 bases; nucleotides not matched to a gene: 6. Germline lookup yields CDR1 SGHNT and CDR2 YYREEE (reference sequence).

The CDR3 coding sequence is TGTGCCAGCAGTTATTTACACTACGAGCAGTACTTC. This translates into CASSYLHYEQYF. The chain combines TRBV28 with TRBJ2-7; D is ambiguous. The CDR3 contains 12 residues. Trimming cost V 4 bases and J 3 bases, with 7 bases left between them. The germline CDR1 and CDR2 sequences are MDHEN and SYDVKM.

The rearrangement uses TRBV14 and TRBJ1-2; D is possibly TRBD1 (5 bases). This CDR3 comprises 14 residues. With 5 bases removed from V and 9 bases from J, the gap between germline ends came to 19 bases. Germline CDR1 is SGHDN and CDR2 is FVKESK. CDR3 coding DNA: TGTGCCAGCAGCAAATGGGACGGTGGGGCAAGCTACACCTTC. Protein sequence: CASSKWDGGASYTF.

The CDR3 reads CASSSGVLETQYF. In DNA, the CDR3 is TGTGCCAGCAGCTCGGGGGTTTTGGAGACCCAGTACTTC. The gene calls are TRBV5-8 and TRBJ2-5; possible D gene TRBD2, 6 bases. Deletions cut 3 bases from V and 5 bases from J, with 11 bases between. CDR1 and CDR2 (germline): SGHTS, YDEGEE. The CDR3 runs 13 residues.

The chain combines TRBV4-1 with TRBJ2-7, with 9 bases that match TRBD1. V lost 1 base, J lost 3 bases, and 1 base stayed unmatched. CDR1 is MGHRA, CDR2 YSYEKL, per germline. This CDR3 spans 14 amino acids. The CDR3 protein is CASSQGQGDYEQYF. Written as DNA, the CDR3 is TGCGCCAGCAGCCAAGGACAGGGGGACTACGAGCAGTACTTC.

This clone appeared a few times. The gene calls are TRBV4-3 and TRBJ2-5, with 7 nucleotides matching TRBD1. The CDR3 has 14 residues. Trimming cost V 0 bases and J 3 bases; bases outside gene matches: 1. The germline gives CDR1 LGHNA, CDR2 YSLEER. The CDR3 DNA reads TGCGCCAGCAGCCAAGATGGGACAGAAGAGACCCAGTACTTC. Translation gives CASSQDGTEETQYF.

CDR3 sequence reads: CASTPSVNQQFF. CDR3 in DNA: TGTGCCAGCACCCCGTCGGTGAACCAGCAGTTCTTC. The chain couples TRBV28 to TRBJ2-1; no firm D call. Trimming shortened V by 7 bases and J by 11 bases, and 15 bases separated the two germline ends. Germline CDR1 is MDHEN and CDR2 is SYDVKM. The CDR3 contains 12 residues.

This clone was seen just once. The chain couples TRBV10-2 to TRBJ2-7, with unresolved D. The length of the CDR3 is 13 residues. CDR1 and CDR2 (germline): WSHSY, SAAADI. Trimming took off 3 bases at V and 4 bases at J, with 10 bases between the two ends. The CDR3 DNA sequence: TGCGCCAGCAGTGACCCCGTGAGGTACGAGCAGTACTTC. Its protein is CASSDPVRYEQYF.

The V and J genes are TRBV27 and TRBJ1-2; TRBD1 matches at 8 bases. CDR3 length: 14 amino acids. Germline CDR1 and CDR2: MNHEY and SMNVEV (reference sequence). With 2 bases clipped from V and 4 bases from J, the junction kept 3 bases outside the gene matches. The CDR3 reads CASSLDRGFYGYTF. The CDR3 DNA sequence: TGTGCCAGCAGTTTAGACAGGGGATTCTATGGCTACACCTTC.

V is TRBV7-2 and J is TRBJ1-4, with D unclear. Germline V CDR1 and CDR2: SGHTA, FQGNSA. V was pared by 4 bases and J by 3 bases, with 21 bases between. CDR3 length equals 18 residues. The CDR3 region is CASSSRTVYRAANEKLFF. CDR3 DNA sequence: TGTGCCAGCAGCTCCCGAACCGTATACCGGGCCGCTAATGAAAAACTGTTTTTT.

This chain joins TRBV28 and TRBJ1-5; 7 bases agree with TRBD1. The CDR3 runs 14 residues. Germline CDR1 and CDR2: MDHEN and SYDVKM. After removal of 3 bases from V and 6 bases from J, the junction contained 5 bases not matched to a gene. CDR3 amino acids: CASSFSRGSQPQHF. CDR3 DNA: TGTGCCAGCAGTTTCTCCAGGGGGAGTCAGCCCCAGCATTTT. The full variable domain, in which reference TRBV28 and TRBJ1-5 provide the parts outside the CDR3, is DVKVTQSSRYLVKRTGEKVFLECVQDMDHENMFWYRQDPGLGLRLIYFSYDVKMKEKGDIPEGYSVSREKKERFSLILESASTNQTSMYLCASSFSRGSQPQHFGDGTRLSIL.

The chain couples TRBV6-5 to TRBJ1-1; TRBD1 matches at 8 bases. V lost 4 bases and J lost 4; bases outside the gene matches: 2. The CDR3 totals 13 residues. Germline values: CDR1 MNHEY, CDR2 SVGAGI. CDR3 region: CASSFTGGTEAFF. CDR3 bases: TGTGCCAGCAGTTTTACAGGGGGCACTGAAGCTTTCTTT.